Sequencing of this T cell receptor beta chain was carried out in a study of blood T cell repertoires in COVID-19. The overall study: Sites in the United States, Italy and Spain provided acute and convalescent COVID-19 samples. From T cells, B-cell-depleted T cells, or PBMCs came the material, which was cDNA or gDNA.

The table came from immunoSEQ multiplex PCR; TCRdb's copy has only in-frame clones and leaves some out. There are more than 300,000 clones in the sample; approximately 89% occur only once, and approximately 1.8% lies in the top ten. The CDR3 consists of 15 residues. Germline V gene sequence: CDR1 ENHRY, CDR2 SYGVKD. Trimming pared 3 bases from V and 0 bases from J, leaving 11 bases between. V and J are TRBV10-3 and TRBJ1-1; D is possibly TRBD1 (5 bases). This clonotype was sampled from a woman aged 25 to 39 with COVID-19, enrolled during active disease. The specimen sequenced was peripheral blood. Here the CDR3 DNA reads TGTGCCATCAGTGAATACGGGGGGATGAACACTGAAGCTTTCTTT. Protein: CAISEYGGMNTEAFF.